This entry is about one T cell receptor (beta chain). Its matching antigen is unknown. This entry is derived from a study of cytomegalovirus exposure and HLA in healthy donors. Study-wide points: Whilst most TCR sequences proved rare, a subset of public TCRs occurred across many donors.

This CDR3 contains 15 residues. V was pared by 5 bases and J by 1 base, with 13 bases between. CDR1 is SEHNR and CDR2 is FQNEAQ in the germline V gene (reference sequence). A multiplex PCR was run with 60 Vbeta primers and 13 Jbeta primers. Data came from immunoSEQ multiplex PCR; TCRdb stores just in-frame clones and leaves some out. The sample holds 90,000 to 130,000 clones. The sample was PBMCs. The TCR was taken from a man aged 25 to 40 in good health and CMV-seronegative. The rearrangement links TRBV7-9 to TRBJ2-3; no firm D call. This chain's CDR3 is CASSTPRQCTDTQYF. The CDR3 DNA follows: TGTGCCAGCAGCACTCCCCGACAATGCACAGATACGCAGTATTTT.